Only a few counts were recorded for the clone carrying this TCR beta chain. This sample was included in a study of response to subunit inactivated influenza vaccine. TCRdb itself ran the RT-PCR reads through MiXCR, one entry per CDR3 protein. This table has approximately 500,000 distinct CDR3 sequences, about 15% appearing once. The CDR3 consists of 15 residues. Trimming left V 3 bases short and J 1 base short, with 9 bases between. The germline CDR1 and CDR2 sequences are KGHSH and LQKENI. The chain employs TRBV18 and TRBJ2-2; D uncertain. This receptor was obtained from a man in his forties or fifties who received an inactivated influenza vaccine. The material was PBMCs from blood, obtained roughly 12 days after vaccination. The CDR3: CASSPETVNTGELFF. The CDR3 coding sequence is TGTGCCAGCTCACCGGAGACGGTGAACACCGGGGAGCTGTTTTTT. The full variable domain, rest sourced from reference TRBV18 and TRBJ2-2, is NAGVMQNPRHLVRRRGQEARLRCSPMKGHSHVYWYRQLPEEGLKFMVYLQKENIIDESGMPKERFSAEFPKEGPSILRIQQVVRGDSAAYFCASSPETVNTGELFFGEGSRLTVL.